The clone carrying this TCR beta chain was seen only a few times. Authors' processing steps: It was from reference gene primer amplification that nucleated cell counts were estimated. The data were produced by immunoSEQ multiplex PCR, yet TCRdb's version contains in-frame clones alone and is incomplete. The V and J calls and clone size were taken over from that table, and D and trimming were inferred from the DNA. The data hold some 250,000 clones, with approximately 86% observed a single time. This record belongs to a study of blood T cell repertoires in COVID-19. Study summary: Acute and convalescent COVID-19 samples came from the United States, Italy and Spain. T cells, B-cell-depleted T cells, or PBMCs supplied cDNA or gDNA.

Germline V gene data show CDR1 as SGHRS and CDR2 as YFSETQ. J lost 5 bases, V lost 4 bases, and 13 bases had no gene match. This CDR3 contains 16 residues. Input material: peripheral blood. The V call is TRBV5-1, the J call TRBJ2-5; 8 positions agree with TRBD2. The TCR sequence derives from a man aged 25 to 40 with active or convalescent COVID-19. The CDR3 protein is CASSDTGGLDDETQYF. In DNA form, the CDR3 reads TGCGCCAGCAGCGACACGGGAGGGTTGGATGACGAGACCCAGTACTTC.